Listed below are T cell receptor beta chains from one sample, sequenced in a study of T cells in Graves' hyperthyroidism and ophthalmopathy. In TCRdb, the multiplex PCR reads were re-called with MiXCR into one record per CDR3 protein. The sample shows approximately 380,000 distinct CDR3 sequences, about a fifth of them seen only once. The source material was blood. These receptors were collected from a man between 18 and 35 years old with Graves' ophthalmopathy. The CDR3 runs from the conserved cysteine through the conserved F or W. A D gene is named only where the DNA matches it firmly. Some rows have no size entry. The others give once, few or many, or a class for an expanded clone.

>.|TRBJ1-1|TRBV6-1|14|many
CASTHASQFPEAFF
TGTGCCAGCACCCACGCGTCGCAATTCCCTGAAGCTTTCTTT
>TRBD1|TRBJ1-6|TRBV6-1|16|many
CASSVDGGQGNSPLHF
TGTGCCAGCAGTGTCGATGGCGGACAGGGCAATTCACCCCTCCACTTT
>.|TRBJ2-2|TRBV5-1|16|few
CASSWPETGGTGELFF
TGCGCCAGCAGCTGGCCCGAGACAGGTGGTACCGGGGAGCTGTTTTTT
>TRBD1|TRBJ2-2|TRBV5-1|18|.
CASSSRTWTGRDTGELFF
TGCGCCAGCAGCTCTCGGACTTGGACAGGGCGCGACACCGGGGAGCTGTTTTTT
>TRBD2|TRBJ2-3|TRBV3-1|21|.
CASSQEGYRTSGGRWVDTQYF
TGTGCCAGCAGCCAAGAGGGGTACCGGACTAGCGGGGGTCGCTGGGTGGATACGCAGTATTTT
>TRBD1|TRBJ1-5|TRBV18|15|many
CASSPRDSRLQPQHF
TGTGCCAGCTCACCCCGGGACAGTCGTCTCCAGCCCCAGCATTTT
>.|TRBJ1-3|TRBV6-1|15|few
CASRFREDSGNTIYF
TGTGCCAGCAGATTCAGGGAAGACTCTGGAAACACCATATATTTT
>TRBD2|TRBJ2-7|TRBV10-3|16|many
CAISETSGGNVYEQYF
TGTGCCATCAGTGAGACTAGCGGGGGGAACGTCTACGAGCAGTACTTC
>.|TRBJ2-3|TRBV18|14|many
CASSPARYTDTQYF
TGTGCCAGCTCACCGGCGCGGTACACAGATACGCAGTATTTT
>.|TRBJ1-1|TRBV18|13|once
CAGSPWVPTEAFF
TGTGCCGGCTCACCATGGGTCCCCACTGAAGCTTTCTTT
>TRBD2|TRBJ2-7|TRBV12-3/TRBV12-4|18|many
CASSDPGLAGGRGHEQYF
TGTGCCAGCAGTGACCCCGGACTAGCGGGGGGGCGAGGCCACGAGCAGTACTTC
>.|TRBJ2-6|TRBV9|14|few
CASSPPGGANVLTF
TGTGCCAGCAGCCCCCCCGGTGGGGCCAACGTCCTGACTTTC
>.|TRBJ2-3|TRBV2|16|.
CASRQKLGTSFATQYF
TGTGCCAGCAGACAGAAGCTAGGAACTAGTTTTGCTACGCAGTATTTT
>.|TRBJ2-3|TRBV18|15|once
CASSPYPDSTDTQYF
TGTGCCAGCTCACCCTACCCGGACAGCACAGATACGCAGTATTTT
>TRBD1|TRBJ2-5|TRBV7-3|14|many
CASSLTGGQETQYF
TGTGCCAGCAGCTTGACAGGGGGACAAGAGACCCAGTACTTC
>.|TRBJ2-1|TRBV12-3/TRBV12-4|15|many
CASSLPGAPANEQFF
TGTGCCAGCAGTCTCCCGGGGGCCCCCGCCAATGAGCAGTTCTTC